Shown below are 7 T cell receptor beta chains from a single sample sequenced in a study of OX40 agonist ivuxolimab in advanced cancers. Repertoires were generated with immunoSEQ multiplex PCR, while TCRdb's copy carries only in-frame clones and drops some. This table has 71,000 or so clones, roughly 90% appearing once. The sequencing used CD4+ or CD8+ T cells sorted from blood, collected in a trial of the OX40 agonist ivuxolimab. The receptor source for this set is an adult with an advanced solid tumor such as melanoma, head and neck, liver or kidney cancer.

The chain links TRBV5-1 to TRBJ2-5, with D possibly being TRBD1 (7 bases). The length of the CDR3 is 15 residues. V lost 3 bases and J lost 0, with 12 bases in between. Germline assignment: CDR1 SGHRS and CDR2 YFSETQ. DNA for the CDR3: TGCGCCAGCAGCTCAGGGGGGACGTACCAAGAGACCCAGTACTTC. It yields the protein CASSSGGTYQETQYF.

The V call is TRBV7-9, the J call TRBJ1-4; D might be TRBD1 (5 bases). V was shortened by 1 base and J by 6 bases, with 9 bases between the two germline ends. This CDR3 has 14 amino acids. CDR1 and CDR2 (germline): SEHNR, FQNEAQ (reference sequence). Here the CDR3 reads CASSLGGEDEKLFF. CDR3 nucleotide sequence: TGTGCCAGCAGCTTAGGGGGCGAGGATGAAAAACTGTTTTTT.

The rearrangement uses TRBV6-1 and TRBJ2-7, with 8 bases aligning to TRBD2. There are 14 residues in the CDR3. With V trimmed by 8 bases and J by 4 bases, 10 bases remained unmatched. Looked up from germline, CDR1 is MNHNS and CDR2 is SASEGT. The CDR3 sequence is CASASGTSRYEQYF. The CDR3 DNA is TGTGCCAGCGCCTCCGGGACTAGTCGATACGAGCAGTACTTC.

V gene TRBV19 combines with J gene TRBJ2-1; D is undetermined. Germline values: CDR1 LNHDA, CDR2 SQIVND (reference sequence). There are 11 residues in the CDR3. Trimming pared 4 bases from V and 9 bases from J, leaving 7 bases between. CDR3 coding DNA: TGTGCCAGTAGTACTGTTTTTGAGCAGTTCTTC. Its translation: CASSTVFEQFF.

This clone was detected once. The chain links TRBV6-1 to TRBJ2-7, with no clear D. V lost 9 bases and J lost 5, with 5 bases in between. Germline CDR1 and CDR2: MNHNS and SASEGT. This CDR3 is built from 9 residues. The CDR3 is CARRHEQYF. The CDR3 DNA reads as TGTGCCAGGAGACACGAGCAGTACTTC.

The gene calls are TRBV28 and TRBJ2-7; TRBD2 matches at 11 bases. Germline CDR1 and CDR2: MDHEN and SYDVKM. V dropped 4 bases and J dropped 7; count of bases not matched to a gene: 12. CDR3 length: 16 residues. The CDR3 coding sequence is TGTGCCAGCAGTTCCCCGGGGCTAGCGGGAGGATCTGAGCAGTACTTC. Translated: CASSSPGLAGGSEQYF.

The genes are TRBV7-3 and TRBJ2-1; D gene uncertain. V dropped 5 bases and J dropped 6 bases, with 11 bases sitting between them. This CDR3 contains 13 residues. CDR1 and CDR2 (germline): SGHTA, FQGTGA. CDR3 DNA: TGTGCCAGCAGCGCCTCCATGGGCAATGAGCAGTTCTTC. It codes for CASSASMGNEQFF.